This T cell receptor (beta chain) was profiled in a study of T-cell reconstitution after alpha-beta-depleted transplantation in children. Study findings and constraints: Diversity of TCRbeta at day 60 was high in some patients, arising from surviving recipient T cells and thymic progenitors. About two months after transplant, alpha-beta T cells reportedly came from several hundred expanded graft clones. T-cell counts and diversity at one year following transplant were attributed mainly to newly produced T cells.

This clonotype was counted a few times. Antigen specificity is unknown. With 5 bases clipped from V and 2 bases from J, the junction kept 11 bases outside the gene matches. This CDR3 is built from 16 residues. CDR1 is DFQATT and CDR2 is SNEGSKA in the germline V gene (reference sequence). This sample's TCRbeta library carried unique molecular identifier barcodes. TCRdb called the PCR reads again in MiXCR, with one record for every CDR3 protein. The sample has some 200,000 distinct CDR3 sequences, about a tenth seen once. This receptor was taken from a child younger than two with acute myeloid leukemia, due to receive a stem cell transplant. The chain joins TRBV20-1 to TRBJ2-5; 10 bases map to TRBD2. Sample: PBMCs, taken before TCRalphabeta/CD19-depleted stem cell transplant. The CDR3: CSAGRASGGKQETQYF. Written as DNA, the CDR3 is TGCAGTGCTGGCCGAGCTAGCGGGGGTAAACAAGAGACCCAGTACTTC.